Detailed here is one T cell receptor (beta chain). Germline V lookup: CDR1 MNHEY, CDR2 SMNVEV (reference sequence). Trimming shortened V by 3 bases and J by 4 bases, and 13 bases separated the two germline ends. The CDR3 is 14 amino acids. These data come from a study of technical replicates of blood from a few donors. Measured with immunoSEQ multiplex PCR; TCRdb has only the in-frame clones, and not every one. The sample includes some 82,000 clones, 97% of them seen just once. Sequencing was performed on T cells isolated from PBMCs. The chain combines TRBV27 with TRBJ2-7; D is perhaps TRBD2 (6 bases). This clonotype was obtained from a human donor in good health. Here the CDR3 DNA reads TGTGCCAGCAGTTTGGAGGGAGGTTGGTACGAGCAGTACTTC. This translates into CASSLEGGWYEQYF.